This T cell receptor (beta chain) originates from a study of T cell responses to AZD1222 COVID-19 vaccine. Second-dose groups at about 4 or about 12 weeks were pooled. General study results and limits: Spike-spanning, vaccine-associated CD4 TCRs were dominant at 160-218 and 743-854.

About this clone itself: Its matching antigen is unknown.

Using immunoSEQ multiplex PCR, the repertoire was profiled, and TCRdb retains in-frame clones only, with some absent. The profile shows around 96,000 clones, around 84% of them singletons. This sequence was found in an adult who received the AZD1222 COVID-19 vaccine. Sample: peripheral blood, taken 28 days after the second AZD1222 dose.

CDR3 nucleotides: TGTGCCAGTAGTCCGGGGGGCAGGATAAGTGACATTCAGTACTTC. It codes for CASSPGGRISDIQYF. This sequence joins TRBV19 and TRBJ2-4; a weak D match, TRBD2 (7 bases). V lost 5 bases and J lost 8, with 19 bases in between. Germline V gene lookup returns CDR1 LNHDA and CDR2 SQIVND (reference sequence). CDR3 length equals 15 residues.